This T cell receptor beta chain is drawn from a study of T cell repertoires in cytomegalovirus infection. Study results and limitations: Carriage of CMV together with the relevant HLA was identifiable through cumulative public TCR beta family frequency.

MiXCR was run by TCRdb on the reads, yielding one entry per CDR3 protein. The table includes around 230,000 distinct CDR3 sequences, less than 50% detected once. CDR1 is ENHRY, CDR2 SYGVKD, per germline. The CDR3 sequence is 16 residues long. The V gene end was trimmed by 0 bases and the J gene end by 6 bases; junction bases not matched to a gene: 7. Remarks on this clonotype: Its specificity is unknown.

This chain uses TRBV10-3 with TRBJ1-2; 10 bases fit TRBD1. The sample consisted of CD8+ T cells from cultured PBMCs, taken from culture after CMV antigen stimulation. This TCR was recovered from a human donor in good health (CMV status not recorded). Some clones in this sample may be carry-over from other donors' samples. The CDR3 protein is CAISESLTGGANGYTF. The CDR3 nucleotides are TGTGCCATCAGTGAGTCCCTGACAGGGGGCGCGAATGGCTACACCTTC.